These 13 T cell receptor beta chains originate from one sample sequenced in a study of OX40 agonist ivuxolimab in advanced cancers. TCRdb's table, derived via immunoSEQ multiplex PCR, lists solely in-frame clones and lacks some. The sample yields around 2,600 clones, roughly 72% seen once. This specimen was CD4+ or CD8+ T cells sorted from blood, taken in a trial of the OX40 agonist ivuxolimab. The origin of the receptors is an adult with an advanced solid tumor such as melanoma, head and neck, liver or kidney cancer.

This clone was seen a handful of times. The chain has TRBV5-4 and TRBJ1-6, with D uncertain. V dropped 1 base and J dropped 10 bases, with 12 bases sitting between them. The CDR3 totals 14 residues. Per the germline V gene, CDR1 is SGHNT and CDR2 is YYREEE (reference sequence). The CDR3: CASSLSVAESPLHF. The DNA for the CDR3 is TGTGCCAGCAGCTTGTCGGTTGCCGAATCACCCCTCCACTTT.

The chain is built from TRBV10-3 and TRBJ1-5; 9 nucleotides match TRBD1. This CDR3 comprises 13 residues. Germline V gene sequence: CDR1 ENHRY, CDR2 SYGVKD. J lost 5 bases, V lost 6 bases, and 2 bases had no gene match. Here the CDR3 reads CAIRQGADQPQHF. CDR3 in DNA: TGTGCCATCAGACAGGGGGCGGATCAGCCCCAGCATTTT.

This clone appeared a single time. This chain links TRBV11-1 with TRBJ2-2, with D possibly being TRBD2 (6 bases). Germline lookup yields CDR1 SGHAT and CDR2 FQDESV (reference sequence). The V gene lost 3 bases and the J gene lost 4 bases, with 6 bases spanning the gap. The CDR3 is 13 amino acids. The CDR3 bases are TGTGCCAGCAGCTTCGGGGGCACCGGGGAGCTGTTTTTT. Encoded protein: CASSFGGTGELFF.

This clone is classed as large. This chain uses TRBV4-1 with TRBJ2-5, with unresolved D. The CDR3 is 14 amino acids. Trimming left V 2 bases short and J 3 bases short, with 10 bases between. Germline values: CDR1 MGHRA, CDR2 YSYEKL. CDR3 bases: TGCGCCAGCAGCCAATCGGACGCAGAAGAGACCCAGTACTTC. Protein product: CASSQSDAEETQYF.

The chain links TRBV6-5 to TRBJ2-7; D is undetermined. CDR3 size: 16 residues. Trimming shortened V by 0 bases and J by 0 bases, and 12 bases separated the two germline ends. CDR1 is MNHEY, CDR2 SVGAGI, per germline. The CDR3 region is CASSYSGSSSSYEQYF. CDR3 DNA sequence: TGTGCCAGCAGTTACTCAGGCTCCTCAAGCTCCTACGAGCAGTACTTC.

This chain joins TRBV7-8 and TRBJ1-2; D unclear. Germline CDR1 reads SGHVS; CDR2 reads FQNEAQ. Trimming took off 8 bases at V and 5 bases at J, with 15 bases between the two ends. This CDR3 spans 13 amino acids. CDR3 region: CASDPTGFYGYTF. The CDR3 DNA follows: TGTGCCAGCGATCCGACGGGTTTTTATGGCTACACCTTC.

The rearrangement uses TRBV7-2 and TRBJ2-3, with D hard to call. V was pared by 2 bases and J by 0 bases, with 9 bases between. From germline, CDR1 is SGHTA and CDR2 FQGNSA. This CDR3 has 15 residues. The DNA of the CDR3 is TGTGCCAGCAGCTTACTTTTGGGGAGCACAGATACGCAGTATTTT. It translates to CASSLLLGSTDTQYF.

This chain joins TRBV7-9 and TRBJ2-3; possible D gene TRBD2, 6 bases. The V end was cut by 11 bases, the J end by 3 bases, with 18 bases between. CDR3 length: 14 amino acids. From germline, CDR1 is SEHNR and CDR2 FQNEAQ (reference sequence). The CDR3 loop reads CAEAGLGLTDTQYF. Here the CDR3 DNA reads TGTGCCGAGGCGGGGCTGGGCTTAACAGATACGCAGTATTTT.

There are a few counts of this clone. The J gene is TRBJ1-1, the V gene TRBV5-4; no clear D gene. Germline V gives CDR1 SGHNT, CDR2 YYREEE (reference sequence). V was trimmed by 0 bases and J by 3 bases, leaving 3 bases between them. The CDR3 length is 12 residues. The CDR3, as DNA: TGTGCCAGCAGCTTGGGGGACACTGAAGCTTTCTTT. It translates to CASSLGDTEAFF.

This chain uses TRBV28 with TRBJ1-4; D unresolved. The V end was cut by 5 bases, the J end by 7 bases, with 20 bases between. Germline V lookup: CDR1 MDHEN, CDR2 SYDVKM. This CDR3 comprises 16 residues. The DNA of the CDR3 is TGTGCCAGCAGTCACAGCCCAAGGGCGGTGGGTGAAAAACTGTTTTTT. Its translation is CASSHSPRAVGEKLFF. The full variable domain, completed using reference TRBV28 and TRBJ1-4, is DVKVTQSSRYLVKRTGEKVFLECVQDMDHENMFWYRQDPGLGLRLIYFSYDVKMKEKGDIPEGYSVSREKKERFSLILESASTNQTSMYLCASSHSPRAVGEKLFFGSGTQLSVL.

This chain uses TRBV19 with TRBJ2-7, with 12 bases lining up with TRBD2. Germline V gene data show CDR1 as LNHDA and CDR2 as SQIVND (reference sequence). V was clipped by 6 bases and J by 7 bases; unmatched bases: 10. The CDR3 sequence is 15 residues long. CDR3 DNA: TGTGCCAGTAGACCAGGACTAGCGGGATTTGAAGAGCAGTACTTC. Protein product: CASRPGLAGFEEQYF.

The chain is built from TRBV9 and TRBJ1-5, with D possibly matching TRBD1 (6 bases). CDR3 length equals 13 residues. The V gene's germline CDR1 is SGDLS and CDR2 YYNGEE. Trimming removed 4 bases at V and 10 bases at J, with 15 bases between. CDR3 loop: CASSPSPGQPQHF. In nucleotides, the CDR3 is TGTGCCAGCAGCCCCTCTCCGGGACAACCCCAGCATTTT.

This chain uses TRBV5-6 with TRBJ2-7, with TRBD2 matching over 10 bases. CDR1 is SGHDT and CDR2 is YYEEEE in the germline V gene. This CDR3 is 15 amino acids long. Unmatched junction bases numbered 3, after V lost 0 bases and J lost 3 bases. CDR3 in amino acids: CASSLGASGGYEQYF. CDR3 in DNA: TGTGCCAGCAGCTTGGGGGCTAGCGGGGGCTACGAGCAGTACTTC.